One and the same sample provided the 22 T cell receptor beta chains below, sequenced in a study of blood T cell repertoires in COVID-19. Here immunoSEQ multiplex PCR was the method, and the copy in TCRdb shows in-frame clones only, minus some. The sample yields some 340,000 clones, roughly 86% seen once. The material sequenced was PBMCs or T cells enriched from blood (not recorded which). Every receptor here comes from a woman in her 30s who had recovered from COVID-19.

The CDR3 DNA follows: TGTGCCAGCAGCCCGGGGGGACAGGGGGCGTATGAGCAGTTCTTC. Translated, it gives CASSPGGQGAYEQFF. The V and J genes are TRBV28 and TRBJ2-1, with 12 nucleotides matching TRBD1. The CDR3 contains 15 residues. Germline CDR1 is MDHEN and CDR2 is SYDVKM. The trim removed 6 bases at V and 8 bases at J, leaving 8 bases unmatched.

The chain links TRBV6-1 to TRBJ1-3; D is unclear. CDR3 length: 17 amino acids. The V end lost 3 bases, the J end lost 0 bases, and 15 bases lay between the germline ends. Per the germline V gene, CDR1 is MNHNS and CDR2 is SASEGT. The CDR3 nucleotides read TGTGCCAGCAGTGACGACACCTTGCTTTACTCTGGAAACACCATATATTTT. As protein: CASSDDTLLYSGNTIYF.

This chain connects TRBV5-4 to TRBJ1-2; TRBD1 matches 9 bases. Per germline, CDR1 SGHNT and CDR2 YYREEE (reference sequence). V was pared by 5 bases and J by 1 base, with 3 bases of the junction left unmatched. CDR3 size: 14 residues. CDR3 loop: CASRGQGLNYGYTF. CDR3 DNA: TGTGCCAGCAGGGGACAGGGACTTAACTATGGCTACACCTTC.

The rearrangement joins TRBV19 to TRBJ1-5; D remains ambiguous. Germline lookup yields CDR1 LNHDA and CDR2 SQIVND (reference sequence). V lost 7 bases, J lost 5 bases, and 15 bases lay in between. This CDR3 region has 14 residues. As DNA, the CDR3 is TGTGCCAGTACCAGCCGGGGTCGGGATCAGCCCCAGCATTTT. Translation: CASTSRGRDQPQHF.

This clone was seen just once. The V gene is TRBV5-1, the J gene TRBJ2-1; no clear D gene. This CDR3 has 15 residues. The germline gives CDR1 SGHRS, CDR2 YFSETQ. The V gene lost 0 bases and the J gene lost 4 bases, with 11 bases spanning the gap. The CDR3 sequence is CASSLASQNYNEQFF. CDR3 sequence (DNA): TGCGCCAGCAGCTTGGCCTCACAGAATTACAATGAGCAGTTCTTC. Variable domain in full (rest from reference TRBV5-1 and TRBJ2-1): KAGVTQTPRYLIKTRGQQVTLSCSPISGHRSVSWYQQTPGQGLQFLFEYFSETQRNKGNFPGRFSGRQFSNSRSEMNVSTLELGDSALYLCASSLASQNYNEQFFGPGTRLTVL.

The V and J genes are TRBV19 and TRBJ1-1; possibly TRBD1 for D (5 bases). Trimming removed 3 bases from V and 8 bases from J, with 19 bases in between. The CDR3 has 15 amino acids. In germline, CDR1 is LNHDA, CDR2 SQIVND (reference sequence). CDR3 coding DNA: TGTGCCAGTAGTATCGTTCCACGACAGACAACGGAAGCTTTCTTT. Amino acid sequence: CASSIVPRQTTEAFF. The full variable domain, completed using reference TRBV19 and TRBJ1-1, is DGGITQSPKYLFRKEGQNVTLSCEQNLNHDAMYWYRQDPGQGLRLIYYSQIVNDFQKGDIAEGYSVSREKKESFPLTVTSAQKNPTAFYLCASSIVPRQTTEAFFGQGTRLTVV.

This clone was detected a few times. The rearrangement uses TRBV14 and TRBJ1-3; TRBD1 aligns across 7 bases. This CDR3 is 17 amino acids long. Germline CDR1 reads SGHDN; CDR2 reads FVKESK. Unmatched junction bases numbered 9, after V lost 2 bases and J lost 2 bases. CDR3 DNA sequence: TGTGCCAGCAGCCAAACAAGACAGGGAATTACTGGAAACACCATATATTTT. Its translation: CASSQTRQGITGNTIYF.

V is TRBV19 and J is TRBJ1-3, with a tentative D call TRBD1 (5 bases). Per germline, CDR1 LNHDA and CDR2 SQIVND (reference sequence). Deletions cut 4 bases from V and 0 bases from J, with 16 bases between. This CDR3 region has 17 residues. CDR3: CASSTQITGSSGNTIYF. DNA for the CDR3: TGTGCCAGTAGTACACAAATCACAGGAAGCTCTGGAAACACCATATATTTT.

The V and J genes are TRBV3-1 (or the pseudogene TRBV3-2) and TRBJ1-1, with 10 bases that match TRBD1. Germline CDR1 and CDR2: LGHDT and YNNKEL (reference sequence). The CDR3 runs to 14 residues. V lost 3 bases and J lost 7; bases outside the gene matches: 5. CDR3 loop: CASSQLGQGGEAFF. CDR3 in DNA: TGTGCCAGCAGCCAGTTAGGACAGGGGGGTGAAGCTTTCTTT.

This chain uses TRBV5-6 with TRBJ2-6, with a tentative D call TRBD2 (6 bases). The V gene lost 1 base and the J gene lost 0 bases, with 17 bases spanning the gap. CDR1 and CDR2 (germline): SGHDT, YYEEEE. The CDR3 covers 19 residues. The CDR3 DNA follows: TGTGCCAGCAGCTTGATAAATCCAGCGGGTAACTCTGGGGCCAACGTCCTGACTTTC. Its protein is CASSLINPAGNSGANVLTF.

This chain connects TRBV10-3 to TRBJ2-5, with D perhaps TRBD1 (6 bases). Trimming removed 2 bases from V and 0 bases from J, with 13 bases in between. Germline CDR1 ENHRY, CDR2 SYGVKD. CDR3 length: 16 amino acids. The CDR3 protein is CAISETGQGYQETQYF. In nucleotides, the CDR3 is TGTGCCATCAGTGAGACTGGGCAGGGGTACCAAGAGACCCAGTACTTC.

Comment on this clone: This same CDR3 is encoded by further DNA sequences in the sample. The V gene is TRBV9, the J gene TRBJ2-1, with TRBD1 as a possible D gene (5 bases). Germline V CDR1 and CDR2: SGDLS, YYNGEE. The CDR3 runs to 15 residues. V was pared by 0 bases and J by 0 bases, with 7 bases between. The CDR3 region has the DNA TGTGCCAGCAGCGTAGAAGGGGCCTCCTACAATGAGCAGTTCTTC. This sequence encodes CASSVEGASYNEQFF.

This chain connects TRBV16 to TRBJ1-5; D possibly corresponds to TRBD1 (6 bases). Trimming shortened V by 11 bases and J by 5 bases, and 19 bases separated the two germline ends. The CDR3 totals 14 residues. Germline V CDR1 and CDR2: KGHSY, FQNENV. The DNA of the CDR3 is TGTGCCTCCAGCCCCAGCGCAGGGGATCAGCCCCAGCATTTT. Protein sequence: CASSPSAGDQPQHF. Using reference TRBV16 and TRBJ1-5 for the parts outside the CDR3, the full variable domain is GEEVAQTPKHLVRGEGQKAKLYCAPIKGHSYVFWYQQVLKNEFKFLISFQNENVFDETGMPKERFSAKCLPNSPCSLEIQATKLEDSAVYFCASSPSAGDQPQHFGDGTRLSIL.

The chain is built from TRBV29-1 and TRBJ1-2; D perhaps matches TRBD1 (6 bases). Germline CDR1 and CDR2: SQVTM and ANQGSEA. The CDR3 loop spans 15 amino acids. V lost 4 bases, J lost 6 bases, and 21 bases lay in between. The CDR3 spells CSVGSQGPHYDGYTF. CDR3 sequence (DNA): TGCAGCGTTGGGTCACAGGGTCCCCACTATGATGGCTACACCTTC.

The chain joins TRBV11-3 to TRBJ2-5, with TRBD2 identical over 10 bases. Germline CDR1 is SGHNT and CDR2 is YENEEA. The CDR3 totals 16 residues. Trimming removed 1 base from V and 4 bases from J; junction bases left unmatched: 6. Here the CDR3 DNA reads TGTGCCAGCAGCTTAGGGACTAGCGGTAATGTAGAGACCCAGTACTTC. Translated, it gives CASSLGTSGNVETQYF. The entire variable domain, with the rest obtained from reference TRBV11-3 and TRBJ2-5, is as follows: EAGVVQSPRYKIIEKKQPVAFWCNPISGHNTLYWYLQNLGQGPELLIRYENEEAVDDSQLPKDRFSAERLKGVDSTLKIQPAELGDSAVYLCASSLGTSGNVETQYFGPGTRLLVL.

The chain is built from TRBV30 and TRBJ1-1, with D possibly being TRBD1 (6 bases). This CDR3 contains 14 residues. The V gene's germline CDR1 is GTSNPN and CDR2 SVGIG (reference sequence). V lost 8 bases, J lost 0 bases, and 16 bases lay in between. As DNA, the CDR3 is TGTGCCGGAGGGGGGGCCAGCCTGAACACTGAAGCTTTCTTT. This encodes CAGGGASLNTEAFF. The entire variable domain, with the rest obtained from reference TRBV30 and TRBJ1-1, is as follows: SQTIHQWPATLVQPVGSPLSLECTVEGTSNPNLYWYRQAAGRGLQLLFYSVGIGQISSEVPQNLSASRPQDRQFILSSKKLLLSDSGFYLCAGGGASLNTEAFFGQGTRLTVV.

The V and J genes are TRBV5-1 and TRBJ2-3, with 7 bases aligning to TRBD2. Germline trimming cut 2 bases from V and 4 bases from J; bases unmatched to any gene: 7. Germline V gives CDR1 SGHRS, CDR2 YFSETQ. The length of the CDR3 is 15 residues. CDR3 amino acids: CASSLGLVKADTQYF. As DNA, the CDR3 is TGCGCCAGCAGCTTAGGACTAGTCAAGGCAGATACGCAGTATTTT. Full variable domain (outside the CDR3, taken from reference TRBV5-1 and TRBJ2-3): KAGVTQTPRYLIKTRGQQVTLSCSPISGHRSVSWYQQTPGQGLQFLFEYFSETQRNKGNFPGRFSGRQFSNSRSEMNVSTLELGDSALYLCASSLGLVKADTQYFGPGTRLTVL.

The chain joins TRBV5-1 to TRBJ1-1; 7 bases align to TRBD1. The germline V gene has CDR1 SGHRS and CDR2 YFSETQ. The CDR3 consists of 13 residues. Unmatched junction bases numbered 11, after V lost 4 bases and J lost 11 bases. The CDR3 region is CASSPTEGQEAFF. CDR3 DNA: TGCGCCAGCAGCCCCACCGAAGGACAGGAGGCTTTCTTT. The variable domain in full, with the rest retrieved from reference TRBV5-1 and TRBJ1-1, is KAGVTQTPRYLIKTRGQQVTLSCSPISGHRSVSWYQQTPGQGLQFLFEYFSETQRNKGNFPGRFSGRQFSNSRSEMNVSTLELGDSALYLCASSPTEGQEAFFGQGTRLTVV.

The V gene is TRBV10-1, the J gene TRBJ2-3; a possible D gene is TRBD2 (6 bases). V was trimmed by 3 bases and J by 4 bases, leaving 14 bases between them. The CDR3 is made up of 15 amino acids. Germline lookup yields CDR1 WNHNN and CDR2 SYGVQD (reference sequence). CDR3 sequence reads: CASSEGTSKADTQYF. CDR3 DNA: TGCGCCAGCAGTGAAGGGACTTCGAAAGCAGATACGCAGTATTTT.

The chain recombines TRBV7-2 with TRBJ2-7; TRBD2 agrees at 8 bases. This CDR3 has 16 residues. Germline lookup yields CDR1 SGHTA and CDR2 FQGNSA. After removal of 3 bases from V and 5 bases from J, the junction contained 12 bases not matched to a gene. In DNA, the CDR3 is TGTGCCAGCAGCTTGACCATAGAGCGGGGGTTCAACGAGCAGTACTTC. Translated, it gives CASSLTIERGFNEQYF.

The V call is TRBV5-4, the J call TRBJ2-5; TRBD2 agrees at 7 bases. Germline V gene lookup returns CDR1 SGHNT and CDR2 YYREEE (reference sequence). The CDR3 has 13 residues. With 5 bases clipped from V and 5 bases from J, the junction kept 6 bases outside the gene matches. CDR3 loop: CASRARGEETQYF. In nucleotides, the CDR3 is TGTGCCAGCAGGGCCCGGGGGGAGGAGACCCAGTACTTC.

V usage is TRBV3-1 (or the pseudogene TRBV3-2) and J usage is TRBJ2-5, with 10 bases identical to TRBD2. This CDR3 region has 14 residues. V lost 5 bases to trimming and J lost 3 bases; unmatched junction nucleotides: 3. Per the germline V gene, CDR1 is LGHDT and CDR2 is YNNKEL (reference sequence). The CDR3 DNA reads as TGTGCCAGCAGCTTAGCGGGGGGTAAAGAGACCCAGTACTTC. Its translation is CASSLAGGKETQYF.